This T cell receptor beta chain was recorded in a study of early T cells in non-severe SARS-CoV-2 infection. Study information: RNA in bulk from unsorted whole blood was sequenced, and chains were unpaired.

Attachment of unique molecular identifiers was made to individual cDNA molecules. MiXCR was run by TCRdb on the 5' RACE reads, yielding one entry per CDR3 protein. Of over 35,000 distinct CDR3 sequences listed, around 6.5% are singletons. Germline CDR1 reads SNHLY; CDR2 reads FYNNEI. The V end was cut by 2 bases, the J end by 7 bases, with 14 bases between. The CDR3 spans 15 residues. Many counts were recorded for this clonotype. The antigen remains undetermined. General observations from the study: VDJdb matching favored anti-spike CD8 responses, missing private and CD4 specificities.

V usage is TRBV2 and J usage is TRBJ1-4, with a possible D match to TRBD1 (6 bases). Sequences were derived from whole blood, sampled at baseline. The clonotype comes from an adult who was a healthcare worker with PCR-confirmed SARS-CoV-2 infection or an uninfected control (not recorded which). The DNA of the CDR3 is TGTGCCAGCAGTGAAACTACAGGGACGCGTGAAAAACTGTTTTTT. This encodes CASSETTGTREKLFF.